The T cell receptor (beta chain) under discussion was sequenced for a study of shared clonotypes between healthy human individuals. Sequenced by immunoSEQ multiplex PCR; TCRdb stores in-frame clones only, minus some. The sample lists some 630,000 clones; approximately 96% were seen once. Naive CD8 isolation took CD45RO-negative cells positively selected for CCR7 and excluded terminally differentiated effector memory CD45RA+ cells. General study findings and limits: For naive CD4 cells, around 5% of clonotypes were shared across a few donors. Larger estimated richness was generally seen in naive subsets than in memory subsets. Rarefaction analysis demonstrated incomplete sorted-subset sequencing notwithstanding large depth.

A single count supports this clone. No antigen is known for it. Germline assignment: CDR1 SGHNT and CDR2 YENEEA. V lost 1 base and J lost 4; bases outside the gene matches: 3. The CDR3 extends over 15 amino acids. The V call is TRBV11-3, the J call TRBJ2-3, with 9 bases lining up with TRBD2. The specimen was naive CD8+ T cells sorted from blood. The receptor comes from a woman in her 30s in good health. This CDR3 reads CASSLAWTSADTQYF. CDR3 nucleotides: TGTGCCAGCAGCTTAGCCTGGACTAGCGCAGATACGCAGTATTTT.